This TCR beta chain is drawn from a study of shared clonotypes between healthy human individuals. Study-wide points: Clonotypes shared by all four donors outscored non-shared clonotypes in generation probability.

Concerning this clone itself: The antigen remains undetermined.

The CDR3 covers 14 residues. Germline trimming cut 6 bases from V and 5 bases from J; bases unmatched to any gene: 9. Germline values: CDR1 SNHLY, CDR2 FYNNEI. The method was immunoSEQ multiplex PCR; TCRdb's version includes in-frame clones alone and lacks a portion of them. The sample has about 980,000 clones; around three quarters are singletons. V gene TRBV2 combines with J gene TRBJ2-7; TRBD1 matches at 8 bases. The sequenced sample was memory CD4+ T cells sorted from blood. Documented subset: CD45RA-negative fraction. The clonotype originates from a man aged 18 to 30 in good health. The CDR3 loop reads CASRGQGQGHEQYF. The CDR3, as DNA: TGTGCCAGCAGAGGACAGGGTCAGGGCCACGAGCAGTACTTC.